This TCR beta chain was identified in a study of T cells in Graves' hyperthyroidism and ophthalmopathy. V lost 2 bases to trimming and J lost 3 bases; unmatched junction nucleotides: 5. This CDR3 is 15 amino acids long. Study-wide results and limits: Expanded thyroid clonotypes (above 0.001) were mostly also found in blood.

There were TCR beta CDR3 regions amplified from RNA transcripts. First-round RT-PCR with HTBI primers amplified the TCR CDR3 region. MiXCR was run by TCRdb on the multiplex PCR reads, yielding one entry per CDR3 protein. This table holds some 360,000 distinct CDR3 sequences, over 11% found once. This clonotype was observed at least ten times. What it binds is unknown. The receptor was isolated from a woman aged 60-70 years with Graves' hyperthyroidism. Sequenced input: blood. This sequence joins TRBV12-3 or TRBV12-4 and TRBJ2-7; TRBD1 agrees at 9 bases. CDR3 region: CASSLLGTGIYEQYF. CDR3 nucleotides: TGTGCCAGCAGTTTACTAGGGACAGGGATCTACGAGCAGTACTTC.